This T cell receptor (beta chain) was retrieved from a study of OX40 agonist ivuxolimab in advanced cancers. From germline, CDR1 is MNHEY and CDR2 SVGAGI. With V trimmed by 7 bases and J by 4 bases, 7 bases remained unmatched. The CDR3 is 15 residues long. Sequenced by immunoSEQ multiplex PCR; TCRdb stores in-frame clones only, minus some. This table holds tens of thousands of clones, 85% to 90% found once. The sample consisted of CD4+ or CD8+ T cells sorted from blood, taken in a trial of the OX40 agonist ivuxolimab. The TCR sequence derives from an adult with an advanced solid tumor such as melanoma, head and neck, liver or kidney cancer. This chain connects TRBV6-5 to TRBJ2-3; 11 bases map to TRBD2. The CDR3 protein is CASTLAGGGADTQYF. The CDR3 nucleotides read TGTGCCAGCACTCTAGCGGGGGGCGGGGCAGATACGCAGTATTTT.